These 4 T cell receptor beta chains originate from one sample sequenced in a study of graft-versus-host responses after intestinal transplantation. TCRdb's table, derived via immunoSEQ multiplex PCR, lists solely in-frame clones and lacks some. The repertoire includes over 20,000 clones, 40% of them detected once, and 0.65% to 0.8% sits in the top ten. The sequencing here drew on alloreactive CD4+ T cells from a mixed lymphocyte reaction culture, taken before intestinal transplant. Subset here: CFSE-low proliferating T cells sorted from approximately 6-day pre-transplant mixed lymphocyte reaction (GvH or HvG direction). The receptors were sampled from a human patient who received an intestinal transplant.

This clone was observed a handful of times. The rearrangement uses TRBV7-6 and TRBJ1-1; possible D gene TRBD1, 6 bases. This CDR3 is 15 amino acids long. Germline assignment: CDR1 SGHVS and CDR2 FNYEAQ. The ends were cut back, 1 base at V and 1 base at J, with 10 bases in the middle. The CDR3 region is CASSLGRGGNTEAFF. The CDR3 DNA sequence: TGTGCCAGCAGCTTAGGTAGGGGGGGGAACACTGAAGCTTTCTTT.

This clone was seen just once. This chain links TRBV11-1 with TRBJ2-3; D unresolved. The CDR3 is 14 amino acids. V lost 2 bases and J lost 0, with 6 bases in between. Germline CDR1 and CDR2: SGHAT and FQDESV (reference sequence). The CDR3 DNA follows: TGTGCCAGCAGCTTAAGCAGGAGCACAGATACGCAGTATTTT. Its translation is CASSLSRSTDTQYF.

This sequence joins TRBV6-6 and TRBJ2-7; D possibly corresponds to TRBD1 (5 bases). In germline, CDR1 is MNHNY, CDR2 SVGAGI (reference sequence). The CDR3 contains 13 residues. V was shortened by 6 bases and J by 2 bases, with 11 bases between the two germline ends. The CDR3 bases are TGTGCCAGCAGCCTAGGGGTTCCCTACGAGCAGTACTTC. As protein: CASSLGVPYEQYF.

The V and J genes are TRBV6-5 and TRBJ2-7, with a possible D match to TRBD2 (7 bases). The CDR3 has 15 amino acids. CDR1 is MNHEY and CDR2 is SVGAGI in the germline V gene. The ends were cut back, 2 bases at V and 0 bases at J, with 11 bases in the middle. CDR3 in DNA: TGTGCCAGCAGTTACCGGGGGGCAGTCTCCTACGAGCAGTACTTC. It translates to CASSYRGAVSYEQYF.